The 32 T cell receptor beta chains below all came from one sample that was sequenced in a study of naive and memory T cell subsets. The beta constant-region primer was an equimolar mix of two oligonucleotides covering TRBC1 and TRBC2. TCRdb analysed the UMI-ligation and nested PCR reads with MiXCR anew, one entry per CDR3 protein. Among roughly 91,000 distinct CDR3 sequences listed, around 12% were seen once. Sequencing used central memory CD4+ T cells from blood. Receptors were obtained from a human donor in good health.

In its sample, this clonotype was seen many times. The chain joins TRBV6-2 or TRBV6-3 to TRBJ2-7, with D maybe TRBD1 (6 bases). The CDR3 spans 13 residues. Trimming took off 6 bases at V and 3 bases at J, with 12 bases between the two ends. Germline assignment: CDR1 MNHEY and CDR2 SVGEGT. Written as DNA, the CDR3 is TGTGCCAGCAGCGGACAGAGGAGCTACGAGCAGTACTTC. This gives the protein CASSGQRSYEQYF.

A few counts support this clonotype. The CDR3 DNA reads TGTGCCACCAGTGCCGATAGCACAGATACGCAGTATTTT. This encodes CATSADSTDTQYF. This chain links TRBV24-1 with TRBJ2-3; unclear D gene. Trimming shortened V by 5 bases and J by 0 bases, and 5 bases separated the two germline ends. Germline values: CDR1 KGHDR, CDR2 SFDVKD. CDR3 length equals 13 residues.

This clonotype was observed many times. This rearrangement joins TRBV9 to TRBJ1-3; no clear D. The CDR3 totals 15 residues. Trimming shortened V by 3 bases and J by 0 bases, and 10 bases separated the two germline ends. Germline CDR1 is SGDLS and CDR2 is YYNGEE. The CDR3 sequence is CASSAGLDSGNTIYF. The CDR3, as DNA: TGTGCCAGCAGCGCCGGACTGGACTCTGGAAACACCATATATTTT.

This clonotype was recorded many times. The CDR3 here is CASSQDTRETQYF. CDR3 DNA: TGTGCCAGCAGCCAAGATACCCGGGAGACCCAGTACTTC. This chain uses TRBV4-2 with TRBJ2-5; D gene uncertain. The ends were cut back, 0 bases at V and 5 bases at J, with 7 bases in the middle. The CDR3 is 13 residues long. The germline gives CDR1 LGHNA, CDR2 YNFKEQ.

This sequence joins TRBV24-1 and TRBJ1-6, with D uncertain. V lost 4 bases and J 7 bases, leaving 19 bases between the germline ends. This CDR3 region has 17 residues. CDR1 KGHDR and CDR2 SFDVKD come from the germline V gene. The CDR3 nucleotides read TGTGCCACCAGTGACCTAAGCGGTAAAGAGCCAAATTCACCCCTCCACTTT. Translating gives CATSDLSGKEPNSPLHF.

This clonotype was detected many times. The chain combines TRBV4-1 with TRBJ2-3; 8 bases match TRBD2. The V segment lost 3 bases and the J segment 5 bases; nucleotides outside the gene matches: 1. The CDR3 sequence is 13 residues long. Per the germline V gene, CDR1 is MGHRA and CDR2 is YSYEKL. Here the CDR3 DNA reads TGCGCCAGCAGCCACGCGGGAGGAGATACGCAGTATTTT. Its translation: CASSHAGGDTQYF.

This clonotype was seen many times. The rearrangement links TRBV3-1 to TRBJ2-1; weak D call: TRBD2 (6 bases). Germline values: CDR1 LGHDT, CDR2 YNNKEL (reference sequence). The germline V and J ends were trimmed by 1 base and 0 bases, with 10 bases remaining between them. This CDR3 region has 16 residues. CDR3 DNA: TGTGCCAGCAGCCAAGGGGCGGGAATCTCCTACAATGAGCAGTTCTTC. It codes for CASSQGAGISYNEQFF.

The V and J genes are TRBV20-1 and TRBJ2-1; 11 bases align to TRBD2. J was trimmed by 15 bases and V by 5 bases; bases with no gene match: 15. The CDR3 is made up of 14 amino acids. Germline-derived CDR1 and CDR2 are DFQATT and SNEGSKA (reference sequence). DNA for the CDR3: TGCAGTGCTCCACTAGCGGGAGAAAACACCGAGGGGTTCTTC. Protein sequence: CSAPLAGENTEGFF.

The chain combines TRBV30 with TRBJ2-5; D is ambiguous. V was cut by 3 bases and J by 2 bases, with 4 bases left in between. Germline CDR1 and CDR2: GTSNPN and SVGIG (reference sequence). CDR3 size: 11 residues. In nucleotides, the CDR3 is TGTGCCTGGAGCCTTCAAGAGACCCAGTACTTC. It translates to CAWSLQETQYF.

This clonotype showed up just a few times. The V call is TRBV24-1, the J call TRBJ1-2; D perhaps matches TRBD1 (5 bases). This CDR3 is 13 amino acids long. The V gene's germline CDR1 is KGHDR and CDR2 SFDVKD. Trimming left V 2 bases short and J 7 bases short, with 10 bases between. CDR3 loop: CATSDSVGAGYTF. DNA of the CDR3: TGTGCCACCAGTGATTCGGTTGGGGCTGGCTACACCTTC.

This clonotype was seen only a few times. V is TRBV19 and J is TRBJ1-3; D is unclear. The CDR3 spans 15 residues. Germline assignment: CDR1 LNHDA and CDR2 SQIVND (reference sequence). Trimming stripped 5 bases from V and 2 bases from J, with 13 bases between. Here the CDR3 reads CASSPLHTPGNTIYF. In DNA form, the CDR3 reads TGTGCCAGTAGTCCGTTACATACGCCTGGAAACACCATATATTTT.

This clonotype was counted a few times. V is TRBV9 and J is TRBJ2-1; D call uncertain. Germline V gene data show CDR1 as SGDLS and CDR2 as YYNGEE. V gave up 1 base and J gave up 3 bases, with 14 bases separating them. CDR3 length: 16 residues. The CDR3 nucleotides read TGTGCCAGCAGCGTAACTAACCCCTCCTACTACAATGAGCAGTTCTTC. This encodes CASSVTNPSYYNEQFF.

The CDR3 region has the DNA TGTGCCAGCACTCGCCGGGAAGGGGGCGGTGAGCAGTTCTTC. Translation gives CASTRREGGGEQFF. This sequence joins TRBV6-1 and TRBJ2-1, with TRBD1 matching over 7 bases. J gave up 9 bases and V 7 bases, and 12 bases lay outside the gene matches. CDR3 size: 14 residues. In germline, CDR1 is MNHNS, CDR2 SASEGT.

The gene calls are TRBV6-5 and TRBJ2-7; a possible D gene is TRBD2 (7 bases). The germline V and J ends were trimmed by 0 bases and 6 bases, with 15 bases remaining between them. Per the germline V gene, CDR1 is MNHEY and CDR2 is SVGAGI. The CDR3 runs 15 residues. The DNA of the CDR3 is TGTGCCAGCAGTTACTCTACCGGGGGAGGGGGCGAGCAGTACTTC. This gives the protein CASSYSTGGGGEQYF.

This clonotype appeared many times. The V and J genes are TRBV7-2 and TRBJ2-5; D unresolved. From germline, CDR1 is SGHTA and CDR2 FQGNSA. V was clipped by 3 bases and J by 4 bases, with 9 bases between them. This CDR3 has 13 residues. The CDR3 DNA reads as TGTGCCAGCAGCTTTGTGGAAGGAGAGACCCAGTACTTC. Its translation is CASSFVEGETQYF.

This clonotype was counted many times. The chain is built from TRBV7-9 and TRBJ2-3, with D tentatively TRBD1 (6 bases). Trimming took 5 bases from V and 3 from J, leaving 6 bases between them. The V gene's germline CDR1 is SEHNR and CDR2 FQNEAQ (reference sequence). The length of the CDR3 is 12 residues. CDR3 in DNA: TGTGCCAGCAGCCAGGGGACAGATACGCAGTATTTT. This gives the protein CASSQGTDTQYF.

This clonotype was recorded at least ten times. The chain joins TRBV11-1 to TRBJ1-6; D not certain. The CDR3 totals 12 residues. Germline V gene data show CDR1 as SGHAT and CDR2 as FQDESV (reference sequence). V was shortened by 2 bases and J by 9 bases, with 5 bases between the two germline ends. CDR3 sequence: CASSLKRSPLHF. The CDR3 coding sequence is TGTGCCAGCAGCTTAAAGCGTTCACCCCTCCACTTT.

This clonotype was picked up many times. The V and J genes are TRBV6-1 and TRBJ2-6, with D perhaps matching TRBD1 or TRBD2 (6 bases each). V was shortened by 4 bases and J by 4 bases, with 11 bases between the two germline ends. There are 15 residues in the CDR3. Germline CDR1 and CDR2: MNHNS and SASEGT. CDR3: CASSAGAEGANVLTF. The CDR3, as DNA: TGTGCCAGCAGTGCGGGGGCGGAGGGGGCCAACGTCCTGACTTTC.

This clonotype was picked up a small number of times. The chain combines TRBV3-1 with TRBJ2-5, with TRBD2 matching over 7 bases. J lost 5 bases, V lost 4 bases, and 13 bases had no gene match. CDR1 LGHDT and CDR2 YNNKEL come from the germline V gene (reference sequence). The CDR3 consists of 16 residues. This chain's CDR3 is CASSPYQAGERETQYF. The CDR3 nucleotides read TGTGCCAGCAGCCCCTACCAGGCGGGAGAACGGGAGACCCAGTACTTC.

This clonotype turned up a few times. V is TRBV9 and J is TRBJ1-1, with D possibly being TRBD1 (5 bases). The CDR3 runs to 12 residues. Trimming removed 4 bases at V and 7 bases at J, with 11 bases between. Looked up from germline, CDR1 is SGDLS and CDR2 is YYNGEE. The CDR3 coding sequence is TGTGCCAGCAGCCGGGACGGCTATGAAGCTTTCTTT. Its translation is CASSRDGYEAFF. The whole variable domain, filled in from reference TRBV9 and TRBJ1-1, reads DSGVTQTPKHLITATGQRVTLRCSPRSGDLSVYWYQQSLDQGLQFLIQYYNGEERAKGNILERFSAQQFPDLHSELNLSSLELGDSALYFCASSRDGYEAFFGQGTRLTVV.

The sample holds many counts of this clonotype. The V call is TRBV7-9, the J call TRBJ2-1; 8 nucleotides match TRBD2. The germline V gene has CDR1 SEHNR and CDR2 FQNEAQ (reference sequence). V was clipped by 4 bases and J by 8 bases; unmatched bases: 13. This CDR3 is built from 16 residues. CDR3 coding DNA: TGTGCCAGCAGCTCGAGGACTAGCTCAAAAGCGCATGAGCAGTTCTTC. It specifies CASSSRTSSKAHEQFF.

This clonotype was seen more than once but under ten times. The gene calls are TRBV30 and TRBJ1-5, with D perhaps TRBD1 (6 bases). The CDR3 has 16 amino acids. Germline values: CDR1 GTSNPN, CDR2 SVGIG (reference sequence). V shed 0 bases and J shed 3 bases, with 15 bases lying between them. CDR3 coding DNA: TGTGCCTGGAGTGTAGCAGGGGCGAGCGTCAATCAGCCCCAGCATTTT. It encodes CAWSVAGASVNQPQHF.

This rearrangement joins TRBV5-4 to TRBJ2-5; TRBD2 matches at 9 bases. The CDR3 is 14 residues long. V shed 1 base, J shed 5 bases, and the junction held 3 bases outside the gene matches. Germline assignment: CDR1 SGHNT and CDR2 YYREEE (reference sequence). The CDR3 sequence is CASSLWTSVETQYF. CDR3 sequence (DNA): TGTGCCAGCAGCTTGTGGACTAGCGTTGAGACCCAGTACTTC.

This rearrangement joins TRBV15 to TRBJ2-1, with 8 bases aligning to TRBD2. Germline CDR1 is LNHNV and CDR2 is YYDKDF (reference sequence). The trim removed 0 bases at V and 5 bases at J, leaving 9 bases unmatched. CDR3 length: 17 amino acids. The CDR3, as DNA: TGTGCCACCAGCAGAGATTATCCGGGAGGGCGCGACAATGAGCAGTTCTTC. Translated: CATSRDYPGGRDNEQFF.

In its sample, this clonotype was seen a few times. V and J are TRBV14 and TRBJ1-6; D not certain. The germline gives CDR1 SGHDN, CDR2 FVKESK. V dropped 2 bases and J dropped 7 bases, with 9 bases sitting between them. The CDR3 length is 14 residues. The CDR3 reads CASSQQHGNSPLHF. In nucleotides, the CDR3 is TGTGCCAGCAGCCAACAGCACGGGAATTCACCCCTCCACTTT. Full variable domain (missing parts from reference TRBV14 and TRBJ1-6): EAGVTQFPSHSVIEKGQTVTLRCDPISGHDNLYWYRRVMGKEIKFLLHFVKESKQDESGMPNNRFLAERTGGTYSTLKVQPAELEDSGVYFCASSQQHGNSPLHFGNGTRLTVT.

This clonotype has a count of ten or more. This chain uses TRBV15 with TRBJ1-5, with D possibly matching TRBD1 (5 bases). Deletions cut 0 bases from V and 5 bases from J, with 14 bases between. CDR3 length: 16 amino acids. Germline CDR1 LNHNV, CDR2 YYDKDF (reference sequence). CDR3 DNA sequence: TGTGCCACCAGCAGAGATTCGGGGGGAGTCTATCAGCCCCAGCATTTT. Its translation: CATSRDSGGVYQPQHF.

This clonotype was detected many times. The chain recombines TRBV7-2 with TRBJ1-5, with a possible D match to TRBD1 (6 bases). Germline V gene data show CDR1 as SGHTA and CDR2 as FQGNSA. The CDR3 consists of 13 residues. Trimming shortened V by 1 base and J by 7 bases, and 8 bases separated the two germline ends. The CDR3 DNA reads TGTGCCAGCAGCTTAGACAGGGCCCAGCCCCAGCATTTT. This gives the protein CASSLDRAQPQHF.

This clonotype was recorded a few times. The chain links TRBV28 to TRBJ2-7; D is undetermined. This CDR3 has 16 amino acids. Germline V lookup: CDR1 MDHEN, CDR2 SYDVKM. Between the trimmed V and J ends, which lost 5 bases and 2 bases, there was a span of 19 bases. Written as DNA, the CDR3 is TGTGCCAGCAGTCGCCCCCTCCGGAGCGTTCCCTACGAGCAGTACTTC. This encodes CASSRPLRSVPYEQYF. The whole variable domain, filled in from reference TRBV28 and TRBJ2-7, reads DVKVTQSSRYLVKRTGEKVFLECVQDMDHENMFWYRQDPGLGLRLIYFSYDVKMKEKGDIPEGYSVSREKKERFSLILESASTNQTSMYLCASSRPLRSVPYEQYFGPGTRLTVT.

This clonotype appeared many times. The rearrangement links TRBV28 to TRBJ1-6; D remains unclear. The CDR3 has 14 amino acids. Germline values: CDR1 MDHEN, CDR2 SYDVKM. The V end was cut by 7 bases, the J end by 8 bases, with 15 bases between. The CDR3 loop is CASTIGGLDSPLHF. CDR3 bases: TGTGCCAGCACGATAGGAGGGCTGGATTCACCCCTCCACTTT.

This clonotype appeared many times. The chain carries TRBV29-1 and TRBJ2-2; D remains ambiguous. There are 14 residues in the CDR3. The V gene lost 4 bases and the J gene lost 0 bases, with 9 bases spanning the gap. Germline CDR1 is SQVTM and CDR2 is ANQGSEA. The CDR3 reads CSVVGLTNTGELFF. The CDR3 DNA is TGCAGCGTTGTGGGCCTAACGAACACCGGGGAGCTGTTTTTT.

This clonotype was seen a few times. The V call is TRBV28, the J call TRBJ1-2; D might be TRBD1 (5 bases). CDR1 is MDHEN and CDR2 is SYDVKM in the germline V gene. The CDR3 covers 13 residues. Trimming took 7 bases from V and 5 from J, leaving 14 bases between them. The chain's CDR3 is CASTTTDSYGYTF. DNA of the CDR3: TGTGCCAGCACCACTACAGACAGTTATGGCTACACCTTC.

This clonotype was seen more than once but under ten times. Here the CDR3 DNA reads TGCGCCAGCAGCTTGGAATTCGGTGATACGCAGTATTTT. Translated: CASSLEFGDTQYF. The chain links TRBV5-1 to TRBJ2-3; D gene ambiguous. Germline CDR1 and CDR2: SGHRS and YFSETQ. This CDR3 comprises 13 residues. Deletions cut 0 bases from V and 6 bases from J, with 8 bases between.